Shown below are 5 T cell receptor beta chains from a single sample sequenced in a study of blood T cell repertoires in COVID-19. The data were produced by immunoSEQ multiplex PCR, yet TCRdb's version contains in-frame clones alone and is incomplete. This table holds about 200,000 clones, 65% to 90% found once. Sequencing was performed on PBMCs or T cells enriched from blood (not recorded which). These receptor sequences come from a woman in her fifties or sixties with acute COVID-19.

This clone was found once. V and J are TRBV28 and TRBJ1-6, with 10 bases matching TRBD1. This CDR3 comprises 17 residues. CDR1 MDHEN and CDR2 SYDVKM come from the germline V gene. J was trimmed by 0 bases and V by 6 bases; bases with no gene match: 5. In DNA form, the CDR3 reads TGTGCCAGCAGGACAGGGGGCTCTTACTCCTATAATTCACCCCTCCACTTT. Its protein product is CASRTGGSYSYNSPLHF.

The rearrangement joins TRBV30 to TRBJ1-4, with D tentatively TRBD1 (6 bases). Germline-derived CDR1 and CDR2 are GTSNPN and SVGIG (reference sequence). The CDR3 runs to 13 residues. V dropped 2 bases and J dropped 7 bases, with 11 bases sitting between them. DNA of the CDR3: TGTGCCTGGAGTCGAGGGGGTGGTGAAAAACTGTTTTTT. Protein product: CAWSRGGGEKLFF.

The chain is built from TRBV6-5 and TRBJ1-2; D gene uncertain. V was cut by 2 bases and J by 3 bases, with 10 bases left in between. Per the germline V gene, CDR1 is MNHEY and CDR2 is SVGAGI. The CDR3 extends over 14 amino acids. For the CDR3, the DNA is TGTGCCAGCAGTTACCACGCGGCAGACTATGGCTACACCTTC. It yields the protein CASSYHAADYGYTF.

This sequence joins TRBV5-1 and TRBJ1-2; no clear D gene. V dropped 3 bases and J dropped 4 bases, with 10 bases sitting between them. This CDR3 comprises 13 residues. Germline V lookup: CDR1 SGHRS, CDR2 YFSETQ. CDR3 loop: CASSYSGVYGYTF. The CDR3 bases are TGCGCCAGCAGCTACTCCGGAGTCTATGGCTACACCTTC.

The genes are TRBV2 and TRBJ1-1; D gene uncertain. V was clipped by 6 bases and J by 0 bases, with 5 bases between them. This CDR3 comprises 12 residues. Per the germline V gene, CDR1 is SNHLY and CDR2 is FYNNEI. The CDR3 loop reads CASRGLNTEAFF. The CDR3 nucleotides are TGTGCCAGCAGGGGCCTGAACACTGAAGCTTTCTTT.